A single sample is the source of the 2 T cell receptor beta chains below, sequenced in a study of cytomegalovirus exposure and HLA in healthy donors. With 60 Vbeta and 13 Jbeta primers, the PCR was carried out. Data came from immunoSEQ multiplex PCR; TCRdb stores just in-frame clones and leaves some out. This sample carries about 110,000 clones, around 86% of them seen once, and the ten largest clones take 6% to 8%. The sample was PBMCs. The receptor set was obtained from a young man in good health and CMV-seropositive.

V and J are TRBV4-2 and TRBJ1-2; possibly TRBD1 for D (6 bases). This CDR3 has 15 residues. The V end lost 0 bases, the J end lost 4 bases, and 12 bases lay between the germline ends. Germline loops: CDR1 LGHNA, CDR2 YNFKEQ. The CDR3 reads CASSQDLQGGYGYTF. Written as DNA, the CDR3 is TGTGCCAGCAGCCAAGATCTACAGGGCGGCTATGGCTACACCTTC.

V gene TRBV29-1 combines with J gene TRBJ2-3, with D perhaps matching TRBD1 (6 bases). The CDR3 extends over 13 amino acids. V lost 4 bases and J lost 4, with 12 bases in between. Germline assignment: CDR1 SQVTM and CDR2 ANQGSEA. The CDR3 spells CSVVRRGADTQYF. CDR3 DNA: TGCAGCGTTGTCCGCAGGGGAGCAGATACGCAGTATTTT.